This TCR beta chain emerged from a study of CD8 T cells in ankylosing spondylitis. Study-level findings and limits: A TCR beta motif made of under 10 highly homologous variants seemed typical of ankylosing spondylitis blood.

For TCR beta, libraries came from quantitative 5'-RACE with molecular barcodes. TCRdb independently ran MiXCR on the 5' RACE reads; one entry per CDR3 protein. The repertoire includes roughly 64,000 distinct CDR3 sequences, around 6.5% of them detected once, and approximately 5% sits in the top ten. This clonotype showed up just a few times. Its antigen is still unknown. CDR3 length equals 14 residues. Germline CDR1 and CDR2: DFQATT and SNEGSKA (reference sequence). V was trimmed by 0 bases and J by 7 bases, leaving 13 bases between them. Sequencing used synovial fluid, either unsorted or a sorted T cell fraction (not recorded which). The receptor's source is a male donor with ankylosing spondylitis. The chain combines TRBV20-1 with TRBJ2-1, with D possibly being TRBD2 (5 bases). The CDR3 sequence is CSARDLRRENEQFF. The CDR3 DNA sequence: TGCAGTGCTAGAGATCTGAGAAGGGAGAATGAGCAGTTCTTC.